A single sample is the source of the 19 T cell receptor beta chains below, sequenced in a study of identical twins. TCRdb re-called the 5' RACE reads through MiXCR, storing one row per CDR3 protein. This repertoire shows about 210,000 distinct CDR3 sequences, around 9.6% found once; its top ten account for around 5%. The sample was memory (CD45RO+) T cells sorted from blood. These receptor sequences come from a woman aged 18-30 years in good health.

This clonotype was picked up many times. V is TRBV6-1 and J is TRBJ1-1, with D uncertain. The V and J ends lost 4 bases and 1 base respectively, with 13 bases between them. The CDR3 has 15 residues. CDR1 and CDR2 from the germline V gene are MNHNS and SASEGT. The CDR3 region is CASSASRWENTEAFF. The CDR3 bases are TGTGCCAGCAGTGCGTCCCGTTGGGAGAACACTGAAGCTTTCTTT.

This clonotype came up many times. The genes are TRBV5-1 and TRBJ2-1, with 15 bases that match TRBD2. Germline V gives CDR1 SGHRS, CDR2 YFSETQ. The CDR3 totals 17 residues. J lost 4 bases, V lost 2 bases, and 4 bases had no gene match. For the CDR3, the DNA is TGCGCCAGCAGCTTTGGACTAGCGGGAGGGCGTTACAATGAGCAGTTCTTC. It yields the protein CASSFGLAGGRYNEQFF. The complete variable domain, with remaining parts taken from reference TRBV5-1 and TRBJ2-1, reads KAGVTQTPRYLIKTRGQQVTLSCSPISGHRSVSWYQQTPGQGLQFLFEYFSETQRNKGNFPGRFSGRQFSNSRSEMNVSTLELGDSALYLCASSFGLAGGRYNEQFFGPGTRLTVL.

In its sample, this clonotype was seen a few times. V is TRBV25-1 and J is TRBJ2-2; D perhaps matches TRBD1 (5 bases). The CDR3 loop spans 12 amino acids. V was pared by 7 bases and J by 6 bases, with 9 bases between. CDR1 MGHDK and CDR2 SYGVNS come from the germline V gene. CDR3 sequence reads: CASTAGSGELFF. The CDR3 nucleotides are TGTGCCAGCACCGCAGGGTCCGGGGAGCTGTTTTTT.

This clonotype was seen more than once but under ten times. The CDR3 region has the DNA TGCAGTGTTGAGACAGGGCGGGAGACCCAGTACTTC. It yields the protein CSVETGRETQYF. This chain uses TRBV20-1 with TRBJ2-5, with 7 bases identical to TRBD1. The germline gives CDR1 DFQATT, CDR2 SNEGSKA (reference sequence). Germline trimming cut 7 bases from V and 5 bases from J; bases unmatched to any gene: 7. CDR3 length equals 12 residues.

Many counts were recorded for this clonotype. The gene calls are TRBV27 and TRBJ2-7; D gene unclear. CDR1 is MNHEY and CDR2 is SMNVEV in the germline V gene (reference sequence). CDR3 length equals 13 residues. Between the trimmed V and J ends, which lost 8 bases and 5 bases, there was a span of 16 bases. The CDR3 region has the DNA TGTGCCAGCCGTTGGGCCCGCTTTGACGAGCAGTACTTC. Translation: CASRWARFDEQYF.

This rearrangement joins TRBV7-2 to TRBJ2-5, with D possibly matching TRBD2 (6 bases). V lost 2 bases, J lost 0 bases, and 13 bases lay in between. The CDR3 runs to 16 residues. The germline V gene encodes CDR1 SGHTA and CDR2 FQGNSA. In DNA form, the CDR3 reads TGTGCCAGCAGCTTAACGGGAGACGCGTACCAAGAGACCCAGTACTTC. Translation: CASSLTGDAYQETQYF.

This clonotype was seen only a few times. The chain combines TRBV7-3 with TRBJ2-1; 11 bases agree with TRBD2. There are 17 residues in the CDR3. The trim removed 1 base at V and 0 bases at J, leaving 2 bases unmatched. CDR1 SGHTA and CDR2 FQGTGA come from the germline V gene. DNA for the CDR3: TGTGCCAGCAGCTTAATAGCGGGGGGGCACTCCTACAATGAGCAGTTCTTC. It specifies CASSLIAGGHSYNEQFF. Filled out from reference TRBV7-3 and TRBJ2-1, the complete variable domain reads GAGVSQTPSNKVTEKGKYVELRCDPISGHTALYWYRQSLGQGPEFLIYFQGTGAADDSGLPNDRFFAVRPEGSVSTLKIQRTERGDSAVYLCASSLIAGGHSYNEQFFGPGTRLTVL.

The chain employs TRBV12-3 or TRBV12-4 and TRBJ2-1; 9 bases match TRBD2. The CDR3 sequence is 17 residues long. V lost 0 bases and J lost 3; bases outside the gene matches: 6. CDR3 DNA sequence: TGTGCCAGCAGTTTAGCCCCCCTAGCGGGATACTACAATGAGCAGTTCTTC. It encodes CASSLAPLAGYYNEQFF.

This clonotype was counted only a few times. V gene TRBV3-1 combines with J gene TRBJ2-5, with TRBD1 as a possible D gene (6 bases). The CDR3 totals 14 residues. CDR1 LGHDT and CDR2 YNNKEL come from the germline V gene (reference sequence). V lost 4 bases and J lost 6, with 15 bases in between. For the CDR3, the DNA is TGTGCCAGCAGCCCCCGGACAGACGCGAAGACCCAGTACTTC. It codes for CASSPRTDAKTQYF.

This rearrangement joins TRBV5-1 to TRBJ2-1; D gene ambiguous. The CDR3 spans 10 residues. In germline, CDR1 is SGHRS, CDR2 YFSETQ. Trimming cost V 5 bases and J 8 bases, with 5 bases left between them. The CDR3 sequence: CASRFYEQFF. The CDR3 region has the DNA TGCGCCAGCAGATTCTATGAGCAGTTCTTC.

This clonotype came up many times. The chain employs TRBV4-3 and TRBJ1-2, with a weak D call TRBD1 (5 bases). This CDR3 spans 16 amino acids. V lost 4 bases and J 3 bases, leaving 18 bases between the germline ends. Germline loops: CDR1 LGHNA, CDR2 YSLEER. The CDR3 DNA reads as TGCGCCAGCAGCCCCGGATGGGGGGGAGTTGACTATGGCTACACCTTC. It specifies CASSPGWGGVDYGYTF.

The chain couples TRBV10-3 to TRBJ2-1, with 11 nucleotides matching TRBD2. The CDR3 contains 16 residues. Germline loops: CDR1 ENHRY, CDR2 SYGVKD. The V segment lost 0 bases and the J segment 9 bases; nucleotides outside the gene matches: 7. CDR3 protein: CAISESNSGRAREQFF. CDR3 nucleotides: TGTGCCATCAGTGAGTCGAATAGCGGGAGGGCGCGTGAGCAGTTCTTC.

This clonotype was counted at least ten times. This chain links TRBV24-1 with TRBJ2-1; D might be TRBD1 or TRBD2, each matching 6 bases. Trimming pared 2 bases from V and 8 bases from J, leaving 21 bases between. The CDR3 is 17 residues long. The germline CDR1 and CDR2 sequences are KGHDR and SFDVKD. CDR3 nucleotides: TGTGCCACCAGTGATTCCGGGGGCGCTGGTATTCGACATGAGCAGTTCTTC. The encoded protein is CATSDSGGAGIRHEQFF.

The chain links TRBV29-1 to TRBJ2-7; 14 nucleotides agree with TRBD2. The germline gives CDR1 SQVTM, CDR2 ANQGSEA. CDR3 size: 14 residues. Germline trimming cut 6 bases from V and 4 bases from J; bases unmatched to any gene: 5. The CDR3 region is CSVVRLAGGYEQYF. In nucleotides, the CDR3 is TGCAGCGTCGTACGACTAGCGGGAGGGTACGAGCAGTACTTC.

This chain connects TRBV7-9 to TRBJ1-2; D perhaps matches TRBD1 (5 bases). CDR1 is SEHNR, CDR2 FQNEAQ, per germline (reference sequence). This CDR3 comprises 17 residues. V lost 7 bases and J lost 2, with 23 bases in between. CDR3 sequence: CASTSDLGDRRNYGYTF. The CDR3 nucleotides read TGTGCCAGCACCTCGGATTTGGGGGATCGTAGGAACTATGGCTACACCTTC.

The rearrangement uses TRBV18 and TRBJ1-2; no firm D call. This CDR3 spans 13 amino acids. In germline, CDR1 is KGHSH, CDR2 LQKENI. The V gene lost 2 bases and the J gene lost 6 bases, with 10 bases spanning the gap. Here the CDR3 reads CASSPSREHGYTF. The CDR3 region has the DNA TGTGCCAGCTCACCATCCCGGGAGCATGGCTACACCTTC.

This chain connects TRBV29-1 to TRBJ2-1; D might be TRBD2 (6 bases). V lost 3 bases and J lost 6, with 12 bases in between. This CDR3 spans 13 amino acids. In germline, CDR1 is SQVTM, CDR2 ANQGSEA. The CDR3 region is CSVESGRSNEQFF. The CDR3 DNA reads as TGCAGCGTTGAGAGCGGGCGTAGCAATGAGCAGTTCTTC.

The chain joins TRBV20-1 to TRBJ2-2; possibly TRBD2 for D (5 bases). V was trimmed by 3 bases and J by 0 bases, leaving 8 bases between them. The germline CDR1 and CDR2 sequences are DFQATT and SNEGSKA (reference sequence). The CDR3 spans 14 residues. The CDR3 is CSARTIANTGELFF. The CDR3 bases are TGCAGTGCTAGGACTATTGCGAACACCGGGGAGCTGTTTTTT.

This clonotype was detected a few times. The chain links TRBV6-6 to TRBJ2-1; D is unresolved. The CDR3 length is 12 residues. The V gene lost 5 bases and the J gene lost 8 bases, with 10 bases spanning the gap. Germline values: CDR1 MNHNY, CDR2 SVGAGI (reference sequence). The DNA for the CDR3 is TGTGCCAGCAGTATAACTAAGCATGAGCAGTTCTTC. Encoded protein: CASSITKHEQFF.